This T cell receptor beta chain was observed in a study of Ad26.COV2.S vaccination and SARS-CoV-2 variants. Concerning this clone: Its antigen remains unknown.

The repertoire was sequenced with immunoSEQ multiplex PCR; TCRdb's copy has only in-frame clones and lacks some. In the table there are about 350,000 clones, about 92% of which are singletons. Study results and caveats: Researchers reported similar non-spike TCR breadth in vaccine and placebo recipients. Spike-specific TCR breadth in vaccine recipients exceeded that seen in placebo recipients.

The sample here was peripheral blood, taken after recovery from COVID-19. This sequence originates from a human donor who had recovered from COVID-19.

The DNA for the CDR3 is TGCAGCGTTCCTTTGGGGGGAGAAGCTTTCTTT. Protein sequence: CSVPLGGEAFF. The rearrangement joins TRBV29-1 to TRBJ1-1, with D possibly matching TRBD1 (5 bases). CDR1 is SQVTM and CDR2 is ANQGSEA in the germline V gene. Trimming removed 5 bases at V and 8 bases at J, with 12 bases between. This CDR3 spans 11 amino acids.